The 3 T cell receptor beta chains in this list originate from one sample, sequenced in a study of blood T cell repertoires in COVID-19 (dated by TCRdb to about 2020). Library prep was done by the immunoSEQ multiplex PCR assay. The table was pulled from immuneACCESS by TCRdb, which kept in-frame rearrangements only. Such tables lose some clones; where checked, under half of the loss comes from unresolved V genes, and the rest has no known cause. The sample table records just over 20,000 clones; 85% to 90% of these occur just once. The ten largest clonotypes hold 3% to 4.5% of the sample. Sequenced material: peripheral blood. Receptors originate from a man in his forties or fifties with active COVID-19.

J is TRBJ2-7 and V is TRBV30; D remains unclear. CDR1 GTSNPN and CDR2 SVGIG come from the germline V gene (reference sequence). With 3 bases removed from V and 4 bases from J, the gap between germline ends came to 10 bases. The CDR3 has 12 amino acids. The CDR3 spells CAWRVGEYEQYF. CDR3 coding DNA: TGTGCCTGGAGGGTTGGAGAGTACGAGCAGTACTTC.

The chain combines TRBV5-1 with TRBJ1-3; no reliable D call. V lost 0 bases to trimming and J lost 4 bases, with 14 bases between them. The CDR3 is 16 residues long. Germline assignment: CDR1 SGHRS and CDR2 YFSETQ. CDR3 protein: CASSLAGSSLGNTIYF. The CDR3 DNA follows: TGCGCCAGCAGCTTGGCGGGTTCTTCATTGGGAAACACCATATATTTT.

The gene calls are TRBV29-1 and TRBJ2-3; D perhaps matches TRBD1 (6 bases). The CDR3 has 12 amino acids. Germline CDR1 and CDR2: SQVTM and ANQGSEA. Trimming shortened V by 3 bases and J by 5 bases, and 9 bases separated the two germline ends. The CDR3 loop is CSVEGAGDTQYF. As DNA, the CDR3 is TGCAGCGTTGAGGGGGCGGGAGATACGCAGTATTTT.